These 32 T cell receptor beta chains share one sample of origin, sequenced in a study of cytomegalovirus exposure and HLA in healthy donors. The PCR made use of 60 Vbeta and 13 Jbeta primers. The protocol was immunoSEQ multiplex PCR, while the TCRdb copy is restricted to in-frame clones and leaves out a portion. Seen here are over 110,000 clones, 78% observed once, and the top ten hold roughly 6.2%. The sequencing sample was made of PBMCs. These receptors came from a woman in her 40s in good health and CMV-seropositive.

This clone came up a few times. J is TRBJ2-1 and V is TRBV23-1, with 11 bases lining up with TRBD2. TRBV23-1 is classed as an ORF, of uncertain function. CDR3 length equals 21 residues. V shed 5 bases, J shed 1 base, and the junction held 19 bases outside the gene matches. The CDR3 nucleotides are TGCGCCAGCAGTTTGGAGGGACTCCAGTGGACTAGCGGGCTTTCCTACAATGAGCAGTTCTTC. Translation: CASSLEGLQWTSGLSYNEQFF.

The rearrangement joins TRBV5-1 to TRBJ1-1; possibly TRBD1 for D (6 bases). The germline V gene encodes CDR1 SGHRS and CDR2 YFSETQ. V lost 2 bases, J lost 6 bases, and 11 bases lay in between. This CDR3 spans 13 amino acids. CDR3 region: CASSFGGAAEAFF. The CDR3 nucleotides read TGCGCCAGCAGCTTTGGGGGGGCAGCTGAAGCTTTCTTT.

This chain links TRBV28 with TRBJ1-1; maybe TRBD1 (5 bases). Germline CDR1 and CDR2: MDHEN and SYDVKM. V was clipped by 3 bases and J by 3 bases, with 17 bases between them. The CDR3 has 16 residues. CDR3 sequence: CASSFPTWGEDTEAFF. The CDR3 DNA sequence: TGTGCCAGCAGTTTCCCTACGTGGGGGGAAGACACTGAAGCTTTCTTT.

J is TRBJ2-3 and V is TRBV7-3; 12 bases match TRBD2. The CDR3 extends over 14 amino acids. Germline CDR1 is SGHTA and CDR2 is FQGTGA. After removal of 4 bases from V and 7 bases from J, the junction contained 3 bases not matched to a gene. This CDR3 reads CASSSTSGSNTQYF. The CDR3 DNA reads TGTGCCAGCAGCTCGACTAGCGGGAGTAATACGCAGTATTTT.

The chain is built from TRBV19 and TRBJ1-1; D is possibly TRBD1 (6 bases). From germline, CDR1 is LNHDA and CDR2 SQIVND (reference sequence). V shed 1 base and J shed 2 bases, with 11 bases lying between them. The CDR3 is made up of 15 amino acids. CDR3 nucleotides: TGTGCCAGTAGTATAGCCCCAGGGGTAAACACTGAAGCTTTCTTT. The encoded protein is CASSIAPGVNTEAFF.

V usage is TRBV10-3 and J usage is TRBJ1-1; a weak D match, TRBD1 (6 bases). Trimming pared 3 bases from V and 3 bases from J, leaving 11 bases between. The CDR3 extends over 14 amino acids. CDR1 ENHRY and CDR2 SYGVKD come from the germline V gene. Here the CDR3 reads CAISDPTGYTEAFF. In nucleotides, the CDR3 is TGTGCCATCAGTGATCCGACAGGCTACACTGAAGCTTTCTTT.

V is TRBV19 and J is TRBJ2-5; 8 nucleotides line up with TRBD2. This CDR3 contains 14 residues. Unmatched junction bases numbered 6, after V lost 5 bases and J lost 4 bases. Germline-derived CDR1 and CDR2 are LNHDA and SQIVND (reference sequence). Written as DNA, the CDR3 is TGTGCCAGTAGTTCCAGCGGGAGTCCAGAGACCCAGTACTTC. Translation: CASSSSGSPETQYF.

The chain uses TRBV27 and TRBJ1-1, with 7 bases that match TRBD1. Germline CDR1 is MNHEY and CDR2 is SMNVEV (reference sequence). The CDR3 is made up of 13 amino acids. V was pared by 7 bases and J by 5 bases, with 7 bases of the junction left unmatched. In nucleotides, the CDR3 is TGTGCCAGCACCCGACAGGGAGGAACTGAAGCTTTCTTT. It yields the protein CASTRQGGTEAFF.

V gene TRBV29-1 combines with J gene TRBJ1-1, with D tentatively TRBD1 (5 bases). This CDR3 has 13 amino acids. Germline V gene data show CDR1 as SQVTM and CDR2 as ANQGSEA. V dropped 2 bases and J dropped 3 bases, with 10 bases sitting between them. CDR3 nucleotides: TGCAGCGTTGAACGGCAGGGTTACACTGAAGCTTTCTTT. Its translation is CSVERQGYTEAFF. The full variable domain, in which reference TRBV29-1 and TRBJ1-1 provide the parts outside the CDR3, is SAVISQKPSRDICQRGTSLTIQCQVDSQVTMMFWYRQQPGQSLTLIATANQGSEATYESGFVIDKFPISRPNLTFSTLTVSNMSPEDSSIYLCSVERQGYTEAFFGQGTRLTVV.

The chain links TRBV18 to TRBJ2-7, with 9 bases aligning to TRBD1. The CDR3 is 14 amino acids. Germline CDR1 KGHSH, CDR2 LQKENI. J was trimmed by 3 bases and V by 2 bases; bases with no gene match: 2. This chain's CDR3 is CASSPGTGNYEQYF. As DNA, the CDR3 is TGTGCCAGCTCACCAGGGACAGGGAACTACGAGCAGTACTTC. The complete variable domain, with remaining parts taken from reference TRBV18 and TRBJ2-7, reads NAGVMQNPRHLVRRRGQEARLRCSPMKGHSHVYWYRQLPEEGLKFMVYLQKENIIDESGMPKERFSAEFPKEGPSILRIQQVVRGDSAAYFCASSPGTGNYEQYFGPGTRLTVT.

CDR3 DNA sequence: TGTGCCGTAAACCGGGGGGATCAGCCCCAGCATTTT. Its translation is CAVNRGDQPQHF. V and J are TRBV30 and TRBJ1-5, with D perhaps TRBD1 (5 bases). Trimming took off 8 bases at V and 5 bases at J, with 13 bases between the two ends. Per the germline V gene, CDR1 is GTSNPN and CDR2 is SVGIG (reference sequence). The CDR3 consists of 12 residues. Complete variable domain (other parts from reference TRBV30 and TRBJ1-5): SQTIHQWPATLVQPVGSPLSLECTVEGTSNPNLYWYRQAAGRGLQLLFYSVGIGQISSEVPQNLSASRPQDRQFILSSKKLLLSDSGFYLCAVNRGDQPQHFGDGTRLSIL.

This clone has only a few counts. As DNA, the CDR3 is TGTGCCAGCAGCTTAGACAGGGTGGGGACAGGGGGCGGTTACTATGGCTACACCTTC. This translates into CASSLDRVGTGGGYYGYTF. This rearrangement joins TRBV7-8 to TRBJ1-2; 12 bases are a match to TRBD1. Per germline, CDR1 SGHVS and CDR2 FQNEAQ. This CDR3 has 19 residues. V shed 1 base and J 3 bases; nucleotides not matched to a gene: 12.

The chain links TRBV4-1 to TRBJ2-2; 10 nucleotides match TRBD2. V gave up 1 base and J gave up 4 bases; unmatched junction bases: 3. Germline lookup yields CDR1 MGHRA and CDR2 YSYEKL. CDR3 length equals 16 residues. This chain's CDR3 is CASSQGRTSGTGELFF. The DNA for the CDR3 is TGCGCCAGCAGCCAAGGACGGACTAGCGGCACCGGGGAGCTGTTTTTT.

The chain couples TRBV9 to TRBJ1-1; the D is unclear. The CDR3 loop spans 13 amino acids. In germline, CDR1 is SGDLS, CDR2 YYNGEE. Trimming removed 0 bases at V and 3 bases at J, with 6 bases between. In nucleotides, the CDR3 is TGTGCCAGCAGCGTAGTAGCAGACACTGAAGCTTTCTTT. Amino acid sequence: CASSVVADTEAFF.

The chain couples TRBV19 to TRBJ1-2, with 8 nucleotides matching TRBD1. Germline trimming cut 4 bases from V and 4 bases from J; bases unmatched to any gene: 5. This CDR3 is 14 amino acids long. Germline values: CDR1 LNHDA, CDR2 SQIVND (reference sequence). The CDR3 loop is CASSSRDRLYGYTF. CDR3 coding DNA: TGTGCCAGTAGTAGCCGGGACAGGCTCTATGGCTACACCTTC.

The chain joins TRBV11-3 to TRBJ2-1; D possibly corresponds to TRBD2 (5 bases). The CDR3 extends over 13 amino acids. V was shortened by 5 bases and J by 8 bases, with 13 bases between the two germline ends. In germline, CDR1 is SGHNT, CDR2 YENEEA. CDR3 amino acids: CASSRRTGYEQFF. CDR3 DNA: TGTGCCAGCAGCCGGAGGACCGGGTATGAGCAGTTCTTC.

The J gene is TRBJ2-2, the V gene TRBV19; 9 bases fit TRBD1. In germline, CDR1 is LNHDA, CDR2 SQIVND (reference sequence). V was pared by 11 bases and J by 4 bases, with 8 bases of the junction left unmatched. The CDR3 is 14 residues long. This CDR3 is CASRGQGTTGELFF. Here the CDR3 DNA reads TGTGCCTCTAGGGGACAGGGTACCACCGGGGAGCTGTTTTTT.

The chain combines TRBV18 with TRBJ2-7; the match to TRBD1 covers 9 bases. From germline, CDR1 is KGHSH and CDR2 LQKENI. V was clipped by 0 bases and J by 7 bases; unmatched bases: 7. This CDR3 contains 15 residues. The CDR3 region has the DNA TGTGCCAGCTCACCACCGAGGACAGGGGCGGAGGAGCAGTACTTC. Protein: CASSPPRTGAEEQYF.

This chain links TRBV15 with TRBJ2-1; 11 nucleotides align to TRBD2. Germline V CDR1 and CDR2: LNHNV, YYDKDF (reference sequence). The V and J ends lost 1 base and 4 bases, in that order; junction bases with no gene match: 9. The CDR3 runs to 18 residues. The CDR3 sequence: CATSRAELGTSGYNEQFF. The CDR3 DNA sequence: TGTGCCACCAGCAGAGCTGAGCTGGGGACTAGCGGTTACAATGAGCAGTTCTTC.

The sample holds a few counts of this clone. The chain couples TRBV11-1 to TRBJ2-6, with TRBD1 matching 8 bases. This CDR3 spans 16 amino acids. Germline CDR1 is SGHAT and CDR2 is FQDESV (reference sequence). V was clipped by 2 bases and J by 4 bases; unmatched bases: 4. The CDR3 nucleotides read TGTGCCAGCAGCTTACAGGGGGCTGGAGGGGCCAACGTCCTGACTTTC. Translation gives CASSLQGAGGANVLTF. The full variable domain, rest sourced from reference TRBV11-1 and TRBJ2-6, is EAEVAQSPRYKITEKSQAVAFWCDPISGHATLYWYRQILGQGPELLVQFQDESVVDDSQLPKDRFSAERLKGVDSTLKIQPAELGDSAMYLCASSLQGAGGANVLTFGAGSRLTVL.

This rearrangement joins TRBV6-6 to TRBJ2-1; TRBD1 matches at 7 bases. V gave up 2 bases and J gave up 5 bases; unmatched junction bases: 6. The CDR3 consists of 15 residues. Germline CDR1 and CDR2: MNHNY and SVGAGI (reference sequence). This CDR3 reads CASSYPQGKDNEQFF. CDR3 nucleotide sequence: TGTGCCAGCAGTTACCCACAGGGGAAGGACAATGAGCAGTTCTTC.

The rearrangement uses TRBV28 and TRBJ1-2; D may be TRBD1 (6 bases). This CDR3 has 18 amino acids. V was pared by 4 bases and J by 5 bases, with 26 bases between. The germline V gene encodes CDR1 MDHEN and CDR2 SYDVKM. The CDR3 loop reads CASSSTLRGGAFGYGYTF. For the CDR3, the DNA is TGTGCCAGCAGTTCTACGCTGAGGGGGGGGGCGTTTGGTTATGGCTACACCTTC.

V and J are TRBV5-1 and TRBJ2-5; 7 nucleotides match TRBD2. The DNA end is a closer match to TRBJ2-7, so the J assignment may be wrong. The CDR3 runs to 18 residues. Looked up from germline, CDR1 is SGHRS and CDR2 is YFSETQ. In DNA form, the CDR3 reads TGCGCCAGCAGCCCCCGGGGAAGGTCTAGCGGCCTATACTACGAGCAGTACTTC. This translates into CASSPRGRSSGLYYEQYF.

As DNA, the CDR3 is TGTGCCAGTAGTACTAGCGGCACAGATACGCAGTATTTT. The encoded protein is CASSTSGTDTQYF. The genes are TRBV19 and TRBJ2-3; TRBD2 might be the D (6 bases). The CDR3 is 13 amino acids. V was cut by 4 bases and J by 1 base, with 6 bases left in between. Germline CDR1 reads LNHDA; CDR2 reads SQIVND (reference sequence).

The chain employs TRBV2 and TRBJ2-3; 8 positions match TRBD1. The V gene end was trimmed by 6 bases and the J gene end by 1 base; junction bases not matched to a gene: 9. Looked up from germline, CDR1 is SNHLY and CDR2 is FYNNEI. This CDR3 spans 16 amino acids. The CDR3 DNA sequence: TGTGCCAGCAGATCAGGGGGCGTCGCCCGCACAGATACGCAGTATTTT. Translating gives CASRSGGVARTDTQYF.

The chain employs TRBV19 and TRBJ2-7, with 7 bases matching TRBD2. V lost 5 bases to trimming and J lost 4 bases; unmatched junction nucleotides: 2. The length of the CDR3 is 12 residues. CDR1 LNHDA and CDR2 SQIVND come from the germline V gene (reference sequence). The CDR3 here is CASSAGGYEQYF. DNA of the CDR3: TGTGCCAGTAGTGCCGGGGGGTACGAGCAGTACTTC.

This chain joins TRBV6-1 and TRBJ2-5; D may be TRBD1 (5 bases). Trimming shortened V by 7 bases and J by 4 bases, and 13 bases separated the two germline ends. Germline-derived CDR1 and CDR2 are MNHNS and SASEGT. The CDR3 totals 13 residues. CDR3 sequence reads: CASMVTGRETQYF. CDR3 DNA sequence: TGTGCCAGCATGGTAACAGGACGAGAGACCCAGTACTTC.

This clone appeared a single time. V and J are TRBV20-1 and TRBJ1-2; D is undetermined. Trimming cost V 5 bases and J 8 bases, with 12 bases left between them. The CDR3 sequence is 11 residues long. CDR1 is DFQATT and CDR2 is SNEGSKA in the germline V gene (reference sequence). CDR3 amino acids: CSAPLGSGYTF. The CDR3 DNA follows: TGCAGTGCTCCCCTGGGGAGCGGCTACACCTTC.

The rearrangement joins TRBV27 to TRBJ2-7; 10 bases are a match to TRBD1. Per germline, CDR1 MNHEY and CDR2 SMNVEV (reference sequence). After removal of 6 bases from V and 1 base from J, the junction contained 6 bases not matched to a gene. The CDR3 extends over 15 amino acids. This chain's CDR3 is CASRRQGALSYEQYF. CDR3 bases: TGTGCCAGCAGACGACAGGGGGCCCTTTCCTACGAGCAGTACTTC.

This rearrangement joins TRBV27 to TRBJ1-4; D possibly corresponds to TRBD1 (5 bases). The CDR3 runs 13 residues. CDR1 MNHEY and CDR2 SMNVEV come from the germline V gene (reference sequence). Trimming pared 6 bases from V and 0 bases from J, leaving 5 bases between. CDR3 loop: CASRTATNEKLFF. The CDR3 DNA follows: TGTGCCAGCAGGACAGCAACTAATGAAAAACTGTTTTTT.

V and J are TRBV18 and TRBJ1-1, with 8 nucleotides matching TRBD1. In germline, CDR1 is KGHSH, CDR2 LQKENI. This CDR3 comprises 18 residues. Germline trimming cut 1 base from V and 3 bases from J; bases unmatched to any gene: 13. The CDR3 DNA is TGTGCCAGCTCACCACACGGACAGGGCTCGTTCGGGGACACTGAAGCTTTCTTT. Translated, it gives CASSPHGQGSFGDTEAFF.

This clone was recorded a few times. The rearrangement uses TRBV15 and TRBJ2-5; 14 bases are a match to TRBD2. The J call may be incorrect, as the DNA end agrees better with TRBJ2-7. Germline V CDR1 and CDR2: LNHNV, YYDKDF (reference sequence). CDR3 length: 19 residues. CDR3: CATSSFSGGLAGETYEQYF. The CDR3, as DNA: TGTGCCACCAGCAGCTTTTCAGGGGGACTAGCGGGAGAAACCTACGAGCAGTACTTC.